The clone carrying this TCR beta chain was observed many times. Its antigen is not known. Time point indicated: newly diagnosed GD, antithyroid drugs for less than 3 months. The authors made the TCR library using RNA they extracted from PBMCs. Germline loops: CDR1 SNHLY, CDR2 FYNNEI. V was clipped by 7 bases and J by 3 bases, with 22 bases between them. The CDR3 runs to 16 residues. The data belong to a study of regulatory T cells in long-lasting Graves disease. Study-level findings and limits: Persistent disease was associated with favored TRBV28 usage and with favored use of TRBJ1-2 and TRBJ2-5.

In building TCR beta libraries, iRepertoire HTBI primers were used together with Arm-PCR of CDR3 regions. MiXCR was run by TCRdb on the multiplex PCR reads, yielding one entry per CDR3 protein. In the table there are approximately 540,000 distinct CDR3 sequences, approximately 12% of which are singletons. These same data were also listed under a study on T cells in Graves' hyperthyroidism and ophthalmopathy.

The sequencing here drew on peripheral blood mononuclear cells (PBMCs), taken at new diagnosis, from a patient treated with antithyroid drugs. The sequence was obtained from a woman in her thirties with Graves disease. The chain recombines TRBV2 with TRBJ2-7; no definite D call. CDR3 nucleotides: TGTGCCAGCACTTCTTTAGGGTCAGGAGTTGTCTACGAGCAGTACTTC. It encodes CASTSLGSGVVYEQYF.